This T cell receptor beta chain is from a study of CD8+ T cells in alopecia areata (dated by TCRdb to between 2018 and 2020). The study in broad terms: Treated patients were enrolled in an open-label pilot trial of oral tofacitinib, 5 to 10 mg twice daily, for moderate-to-severe alopecia areata. Patients received tofacitinib for 6 to 18 months and were then followed off drug for 6 months to check for delayed response and recurrence. Disease severity in treated patients was measured with the SALT score, which quantifies the percentage of affected scalp surface area. To study T cell clonal expansion in alopecia areata, the researchers applied high-throughput TCRbeta sequencing to both the C3H/HeJ mouse model and human patients. On the human side, TCRbeta sequencing was run on scalp tissue and on sorted CD4+ and CD8+ peripheral blood T cells from healthy controls and from alopecia areata patients with either patchy or totalis/universalis disease. Tofacitinib-treated patients had biopsies at baseline and at 4 and 24 weeks of treatment, with a later scalp biopsy in several patients. Scalp clonality was compared across normal scalp (n=4), patchy alopecia areata scalp (n=8), and alopecia totalis/universalis scalp (n=8). RNA came from the PAXgene miRNA kit for fixed scalp, the miRNeasy kit for PBMCs, and the RNeasy kit for mouse skin. immunoSEQ multiplex PCR using 35 Vbeta forward primers and 13 Jbeta reverse primers was used to amplify TCRbeta CDR3 regions.

Sample time point, as interpreted from the label and publication: 24 weeks on oral tofacitinib. Read against the paper, the sample's treatment or condition label means: oral pan-JAK inhibitor, 5-10 mg twice daily. Peripheral blood and lesional scalp punch biopsies were obtained from patients with alopecia areata. After PBMCs were isolated by density centrifugation and stained for CD3, CD4 and CD8, a FACSAria was used to sort CD4+ and CD8+ T cells. The library came from the immunoSEQ multiplex PCR assay. To provide template for TCR sequencing, every sample had RNA extracted and reverse transcribed into cDNA. First-strand cDNA was synthesized using SuperScript III with a 2:1 mix of oligo-dT and random hexamers. Amplification bias was assessed with a synthetic immune receptor repertoire, and residual bias was removed computationally. In the original analysis: After raw reads were preprocessed to remove errors, the CDR3 was defined following IMGT conventions as running from the conserved cysteine to phenylalanine. Clonality was computed as 1 minus the Shannon entropy, with the entropy normalized by log2 of the number of productive unique TCRs. Whether scalp clones were CD4 or CD8 was inferred by matching scalp TCRbeta sequences against CD4 and CD8 repertoires sorted from blood. Drawn from immuneACCESS, this table holds only the in-frame rearrangements with V and J called that TCRdb kept. Clones are partly lost; checked studies trace under half to an unresolved V gene and leave the rest unexplained. V and J calls and clone size come straight from that table; D and trimming were deduced from the DNA. The sample records 150,000 to 200,000 clones, roughly 66% of which are singletons. The ten largest clonotypes hold approximately 1% of the sample.

The sample holds a few counts of this clone. It has no known antigen specificity. Base quality data are lacking; no much larger clone is found one base away. Study-level results and caveats: Higher clonality and more expanded CD8+ clones were observed in lesional scalp than in normal scalp, particularly in alopecia totalis/universalis, a finding suggestive of antigenic drive. Because the treated cohort was small and included a single nonresponder, larger studies are needed to assess links between baseline CD8+ expansion and response. Tofacitinib significantly decreased scalp clonality and the number of expanded CD8+ clones among the top 100 scalp clones. Scalp TCR repertoire analysis is complicated because resident alphabeta T cells in normal human skin are also sequenced, whereas mouse skin is dominated by gammadelta T cells. During tofacitinib treatment, many expanded lesional clones remained in scalp and blood, and this persistence may partly explain relapse after treatment is stopped. Compared with mice, TCR sequences shared between patients were less clear, possibly partly because of HLA diversity across the patient population.

Sequences SGHDT (CDR1) and YYEEEE (CDR2) are obtained from the germline V gene. The CDR3 spans 14 residues, from the cysteine through the phenylalanine. The read is trimmed to its CDR3 DNA, 42 bases read in frame from base 1. Trimming removed 4 bases from V and 7 bases from J, leaving 14 bases between the germline ends. The clonotype originates from a human donor with alopecia areata. The rearrangement joined TRBV5-6 to TRBJ2-2; no D gene can be assigned with confidence. The specimen comprised CD4+ T cells sorted from blood, sampled at week 24, from a patient treated with tofacitinib. The nucleotide sequence reads as follows: TGTGCCAGCAGCCCAAGTCCGCGTGACGGGGAGCTGTTTTTT. This is translated as CASSPSPRDGELFF. The full variable domain, with segments outside the CDR3 supplied by the reference TRBV5-6 and TRBJ2-2 proteins, appears as DAGVTQSPTHLIKTRGQQVTLRCSPKSGHDTVSWYQQALGQGPQFIFQYYEEEERQRGNFPDRFSGHQFPNYSSELNVNALLLGDSALYLCASSPSPRDGELFFGEGSRLTVL.